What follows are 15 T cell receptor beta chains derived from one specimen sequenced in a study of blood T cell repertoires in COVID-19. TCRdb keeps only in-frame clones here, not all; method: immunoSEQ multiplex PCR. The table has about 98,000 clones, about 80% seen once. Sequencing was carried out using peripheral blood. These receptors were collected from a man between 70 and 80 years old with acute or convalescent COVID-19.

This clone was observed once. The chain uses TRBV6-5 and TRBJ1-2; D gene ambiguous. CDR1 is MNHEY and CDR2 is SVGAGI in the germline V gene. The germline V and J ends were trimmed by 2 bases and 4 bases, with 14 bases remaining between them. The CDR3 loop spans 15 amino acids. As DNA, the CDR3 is TGTGCCAGCAGTTACAATGACGGCAGCGTCTATGGCTACACCTTC. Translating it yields CASSYNDGSVYGYTF.

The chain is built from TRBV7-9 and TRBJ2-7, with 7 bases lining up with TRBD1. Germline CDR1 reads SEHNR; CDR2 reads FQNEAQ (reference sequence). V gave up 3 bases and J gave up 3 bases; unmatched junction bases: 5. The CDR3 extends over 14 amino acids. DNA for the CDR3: TGTGCCAGCAGCTTTACCCGGGACAGCTACGAGCAGTACTTC. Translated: CASSFTRDSYEQYF.

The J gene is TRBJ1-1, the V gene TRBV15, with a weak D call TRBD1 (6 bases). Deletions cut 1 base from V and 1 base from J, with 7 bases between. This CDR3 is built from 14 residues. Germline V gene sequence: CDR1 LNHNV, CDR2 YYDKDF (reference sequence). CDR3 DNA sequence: TGTGCCACCAGCAGAGGGGGACAGAACACTGAAGCTTTCTTT. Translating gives CATSRGGQNTEAFF. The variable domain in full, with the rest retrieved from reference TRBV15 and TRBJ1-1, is DAMVIQNPRYQVTQFGKPVTLSCSQTLNHNVMYWYQQKSSQAPKLLFHYYDKDFNNEADTPDNFQSRRPNTSFCFLDIRSPGLGDTAMYLCATSRGGQNTEAFFGQGTRLTVV.

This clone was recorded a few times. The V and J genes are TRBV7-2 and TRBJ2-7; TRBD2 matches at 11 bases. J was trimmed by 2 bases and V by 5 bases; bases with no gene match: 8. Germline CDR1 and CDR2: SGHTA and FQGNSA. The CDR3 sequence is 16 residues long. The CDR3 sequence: CASSPPGLAVTYEQYF. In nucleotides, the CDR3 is TGTGCCAGCAGCCCCCCGGGACTAGCGGTTACCTACGAGCAGTACTTC.

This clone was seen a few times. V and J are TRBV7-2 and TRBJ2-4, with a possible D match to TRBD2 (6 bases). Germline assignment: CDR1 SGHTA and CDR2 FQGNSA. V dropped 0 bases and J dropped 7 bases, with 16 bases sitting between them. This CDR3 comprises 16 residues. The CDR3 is CASSLAGGTVENIQYF. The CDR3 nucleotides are TGTGCCAGCAGCTTAGCGGGGGGTACGGTGGAGAACATTCAGTACTTC.

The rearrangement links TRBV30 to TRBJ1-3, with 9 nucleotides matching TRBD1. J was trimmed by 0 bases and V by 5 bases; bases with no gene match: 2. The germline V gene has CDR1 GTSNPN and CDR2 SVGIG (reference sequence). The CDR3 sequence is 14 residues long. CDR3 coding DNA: TGTGCCTGGGGGACAGGGAACTCTGGAAACACCATATATTTT. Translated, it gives CAWGTGNSGNTIYF.

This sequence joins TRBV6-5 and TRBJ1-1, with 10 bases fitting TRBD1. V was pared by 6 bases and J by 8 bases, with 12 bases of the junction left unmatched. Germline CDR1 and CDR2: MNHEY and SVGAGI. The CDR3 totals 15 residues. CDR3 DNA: TGTGCCAGCAGAGATCCGGGACAGGGGATTCCGGAAGCTTTCTTT. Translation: CASRDPGQGIPEAFF.

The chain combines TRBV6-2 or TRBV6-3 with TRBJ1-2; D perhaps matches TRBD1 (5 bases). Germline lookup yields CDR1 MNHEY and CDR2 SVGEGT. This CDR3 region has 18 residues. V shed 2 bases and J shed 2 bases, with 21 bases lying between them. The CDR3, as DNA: TGTGCCAGCAGTTACCCCACGGTCCTCCAGGGATCCAACTATGGCTACACCTTC. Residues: CASSYPTVLQGSNYGYTF.

The CDR3 coding sequence is TGTGCCAGCAGCTCGGGACAGGGGGAAACGGGATCACCCCTCCACTTT. Protein: CASSSGQGETGSPLHF. The gene calls are TRBV7-9 and TRBJ1-6; 11 positions agree with TRBD1. The V gene's germline CDR1 is SEHNR and CDR2 FQNEAQ (reference sequence). The CDR3 extends over 16 amino acids. V lost 4 bases to trimming and J lost 10 bases; unmatched junction nucleotides: 9.

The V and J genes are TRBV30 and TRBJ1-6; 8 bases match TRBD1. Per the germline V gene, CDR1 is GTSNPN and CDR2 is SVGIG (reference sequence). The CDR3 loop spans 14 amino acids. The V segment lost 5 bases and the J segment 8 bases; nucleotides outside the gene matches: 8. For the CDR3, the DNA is TGTGCCTGGGACAGGGGAACGGGTTATTCACCCCTCCACTTT. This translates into CAWDRGTGYSPLHF.

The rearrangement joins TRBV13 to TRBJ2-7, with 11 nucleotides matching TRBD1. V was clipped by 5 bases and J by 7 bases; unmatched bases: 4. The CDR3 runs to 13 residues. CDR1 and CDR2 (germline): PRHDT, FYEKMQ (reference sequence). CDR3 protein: CASSRDRGGEQYF. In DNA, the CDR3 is TGTGCCAGCAGCCGGGACAGGGGGGGTGAGCAGTACTTC.

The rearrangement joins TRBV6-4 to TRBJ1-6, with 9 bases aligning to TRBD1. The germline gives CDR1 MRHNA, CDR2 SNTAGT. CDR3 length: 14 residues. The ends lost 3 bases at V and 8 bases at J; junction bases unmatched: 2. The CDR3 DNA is TGTGCCAGCAGTGAACAGGGGGCTGATTCACCCCTCCACTTT. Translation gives CASSEQGADSPLHF.

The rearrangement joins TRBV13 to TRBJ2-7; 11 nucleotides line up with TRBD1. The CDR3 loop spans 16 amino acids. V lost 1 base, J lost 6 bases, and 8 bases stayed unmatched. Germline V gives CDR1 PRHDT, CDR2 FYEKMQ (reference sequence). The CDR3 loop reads CASSLALDRGLGEQYF. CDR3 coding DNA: TGTGCCAGCAGCTTAGCCCTGGACAGGGGGCTCGGCGAGCAGTACTTC.

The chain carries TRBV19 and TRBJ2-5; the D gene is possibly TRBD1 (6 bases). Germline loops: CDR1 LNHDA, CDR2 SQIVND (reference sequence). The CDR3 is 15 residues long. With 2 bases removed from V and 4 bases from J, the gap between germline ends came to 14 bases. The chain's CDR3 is CASSITGPGIETQYF. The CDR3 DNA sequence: TGTGCCAGTAGTATAACAGGGCCTGGTATAGAGACCCAGTACTTC. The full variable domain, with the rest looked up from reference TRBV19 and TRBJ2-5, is DGGITQSPKYLFRKEGQNVTLSCEQNLNHDAMYWYRQDPGQGLRLIYYSQIVNDFQKGDIAEGYSVSREKKESFPLTVTSAQKNPTAFYLCASSITGPGIETQYFGPGTRLLVL.

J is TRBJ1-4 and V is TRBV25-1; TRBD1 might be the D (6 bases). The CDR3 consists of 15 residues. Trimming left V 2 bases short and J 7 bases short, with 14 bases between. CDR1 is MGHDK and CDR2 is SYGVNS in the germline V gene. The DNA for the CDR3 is TGTGCCAGCAGTGAACTCCGGGACACAGGTGAAAAACTGTTTTTT. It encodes CASSELRDTGEKLFF.